This entry lists 23 T cell receptor beta chains sequenced from one sample in a study of radiotherapy plus CTLA-4 blockade in lung cancer. Assay used: immunoSEQ multiplex PCR; TCRdb lists only in-frame clones, some missing. This sample yields tens of thousands of clones, of which under 85% are seen a single time; around 0.72% belongs to the top ten. The sample was peripheral blood, taken from a patient treated with radiotherapy plus ipilimumab. The origin of the receptors is a human donor with non-small cell lung cancer who had stable disease on radiotherapy plus ipilimumab.

As for this clone: Since the CDR3 does not end with the conserved phenylalanine or tryptophan, this likely comes from a read error. This chain uses TRBV6-5 with TRBJ2-7; D unclear. V dropped 4 bases and J dropped 4 bases, with 11 bases sitting between them. Germline-derived CDR1 and CDR2 are MNHEY and SVGAGI. The CDR3 is 13 amino acids. The CDR3 DNA follows: TGTGCCAGCAGTTCGCCCGCAAGATACGAGCAGTACCTC. Protein sequence: CASSSPARYEQYL.

The V and J genes are TRBV5-8 and TRBJ2-5, with D possibly matching TRBD2 (6 bases). The CDR3 consists of 16 residues. Germline V gene data show CDR1 as SGHTS and CDR2 as YDEGEE. The V end was cut by 5 bases, the J end by 4 bases, with 21 bases between. The CDR3 DNA sequence: TGTGCCAGCAGTCCACGATGGGGGGAGGTAGCAGAGACCCAGTACTTC. It encodes CASSPRWGEVAETQYF. The full variable domain, in which reference TRBV5-8 and TRBJ2-5 provide the parts outside the CDR3, is EAGVTQSPTHLIKTRGQQATLRCSPISGHTSVYWYQQALGLGLQFLLWYDEGEERNRGNFPPRFSGRQFPNYSSELNVNALELEDSALYLCASSPRWGEVAETQYFGPGTRLLVL.

V is TRBV6-1 and J is TRBJ2-3, with a tentative D call TRBD1 (6 bases). The CDR3 has 15 amino acids. Looked up from germline, CDR1 is MNHNS and CDR2 is SASEGT. V shed 2 bases and J shed 4 bases, with 13 bases lying between them. The CDR3 reads CASSERGMRADTQYF. DNA for the CDR3: TGTGCCAGCAGTGAAAGGGGGATGAGGGCAGATACGCAGTATTTT.

This clone has a handful of counts. The chain recombines TRBV5-6 with TRBJ2-7; perhaps TRBD1 as D (6 bases). Germline values: CDR1 SGHDT, CDR2 YYEEEE. V was shortened by 4 bases and J by 5 bases, with 22 bases between the two germline ends. The CDR3 extends over 16 amino acids. The chain's CDR3 is CASSTPGRGYLHEQYF. The CDR3 DNA reads TGTGCCAGCAGCACCCCCGGCAGGGGTTATTTGCACGAGCAGTACTTC. The whole variable domain, filled in from reference TRBV5-6 and TRBJ2-7, reads DAGVTQSPTHLIKTRGQQVTLRCSPKSGHDTVSWYQQALGQGPQFIFQYYEEEERQRGNFPDRFSGHQFPNYSSELNVNALLLGDSALYLCASSTPGRGYLHEQYFGPGTRLTVT.

Notes on this clone: The germline gene is not matched at one end of the junction; a read error may be the cause. V usage is TRBV6-1 and J usage is TRBJ1-4; possible D gene TRBD1, 6 bases. Germline V lookup: CDR1 MNHNS, CDR2 SASEGT. The CDR3 runs 14 residues. The CDR3 DNA follows: TGTGCCAGCACCCAAGGGGGAAGTAATGGAAAACTGTTTTTT. This sequence encodes CASTQGGSNGKLFF.

The chain links TRBV27 to TRBJ1-2; D unclear. This CDR3 is built from 13 residues. V was shortened by 6 bases and J by 3 bases, with 11 bases between the two germline ends. CDR1 is MNHEY, CDR2 SMNVEV, per germline (reference sequence). The CDR3 loop reads CASRRNVDYGYTF. CDR3 nucleotides: TGTGCCAGCAGAAGGAACGTCGACTATGGCTACACCTTC.

The V gene is TRBV9, the J gene TRBJ2-3, with D unresolved. CDR1 is SGDLS, CDR2 YYNGEE, per germline. This CDR3 is built from 15 residues. Trimming stripped 2 bases from V and 0 bases from J, with 10 bases between. CDR3 DNA: TGTGCCAGCAGCGTCGGCCTGGAAAGCACAGATACGCAGTATTTT. Translated, it gives CASSVGLESTDTQYF. The whole variable domain, remainder taken from reference TRBV9 and TRBJ2-3, is DSGVTQTPKHLITATGQRVTLRCSPRSGDLSVYWYQQSLDQGLQFLIQYYNGEERAKGNILERFSAQQFPDLHSELNLSSLELGDSALYFCASSVGLESTDTQYFGPGTRLTVL.

V usage is TRBV19 and J usage is TRBJ1-5; TRBD1 aligns across 7 bases. The J segment lost 2 bases and the V segment lost 4 bases, leaving 5 bases of the junction unmatched. The germline V gene has CDR1 LNHDA and CDR2 SQIVND (reference sequence). The length of the CDR3 is 15 residues. The CDR3 region is CASSNRGGGNQPQHF. In DNA form, the CDR3 reads TGTGCCAGTAGTAACAGGGGAGGAGGCAATCAGCCCCAGCATTTT.

The V gene is TRBV5-1, the J gene TRBJ2-7; 9 bases are a match to TRBD1. CDR1 and CDR2 (germline): SGHRS, YFSETQ. The V segment lost 4 bases and the J segment 2 bases; nucleotides outside the gene matches: 4. This CDR3 has 14 amino acids. As DNA, the CDR3 is TGCGCCAGCAGCCTCGGGACAGGGCCCTACGAGCAGTACTTC. Translated: CASSLGTGPYEQYF.

The chain joins TRBV5-4 to TRBJ2-3, with 9 bases lining up with TRBD2. CDR3 length: 15 residues. Germline loops: CDR1 SGHNT, CDR2 YYREEE (reference sequence). J lost 5 bases, V lost 4 bases, and 8 bases had no gene match. The CDR3 nucleotides are TGTGCCAGCAGCATAGGTAGCGGGAGAATAGATACGCAGTATTTT. The encoded protein is CASSIGSGRIDTQYF.

The rearrangement joins TRBV7-8 to TRBJ2-7, with D possibly matching TRBD1 (6 bases). V lost 3 bases, J lost 0 bases, and 12 bases lay in between. The CDR3 loop spans 15 amino acids. Looked up from germline, CDR1 is SGHVS and CDR2 is FQNEAQ. The CDR3 DNA reads as TGTGCCAGCAGCTTTGTCGGGACACTCTCCTACGAGCAGTACTTC. Translation gives CASSFVGTLSYEQYF.

V gene TRBV5-1 combines with J gene TRBJ2-5, with 7 bases aligning to TRBD1. CDR1 and CDR2 from the germline V gene are SGHRS and YFSETQ. The J segment lost 2 bases and the V segment lost 4 bases, leaving 5 bases of the junction unmatched. There are 14 residues in the CDR3. CDR3 in amino acids: CASSTGTAQETQYF. CDR3 sequence (DNA): TGCGCCAGCAGCACCGGGACAGCGCAAGAGACCCAGTACTTC.

Only one count was recorded for this clone. The chain is built from TRBV9 and TRBJ1-4; 11 bases line up with TRBD1. Losses at the gene ends were 4 bases for V and 8 bases for J; bases not matched to a gene: 4. Germline CDR1 SGDLS, CDR2 YYNGEE. The CDR3 sequence is 14 residues long. The CDR3 spells CASSFGTGGEKLFF. The CDR3 bases are TGTGCCAGCAGCTTTGGGACAGGGGGAGAAAAACTGTTTTTT.

This chain connects TRBV7-8 to TRBJ1-1, with no clear D. The CDR3 covers 14 residues. From germline, CDR1 is SGHVS and CDR2 FQNEAQ. Deletions cut 2 bases from V and 1 base from J, with 8 bases between. The CDR3 nucleotides read TGTGCCAGCAGCTTATGGGCCCAGAACACTGAAGCTTTCTTT. This encodes CASSLWAQNTEAFF.

The gene calls are TRBV28 and TRBJ2-1; TRBD2 aligns across 7 bases. From germline, CDR1 is MDHEN and CDR2 SYDVKM. The J segment lost 6 bases and the V segment lost 2 bases, leaving 4 bases of the junction unmatched. CDR3 length: 14 amino acids. The CDR3 DNA reads as TGTGCCAGCAGTTTAGCGGGAGAGGGCAATGAGCAGTTCTTC. The encoded protein is CASSLAGEGNEQFF.

V is TRBV27 and J is TRBJ2-1; unclear D gene. The CDR3 extends over 15 amino acids. Trimming took off 3 bases at V and 0 bases at J, with 9 bases between the two ends. Germline assignment: CDR1 MNHEY and CDR2 SMNVEV (reference sequence). In nucleotides, the CDR3 is TGTGCCAGCAGTTTGGGCCCCAACTCCTACAATGAGCAGTTCTTC. Amino acids: CASSLGPNSYNEQFF.

The rearrangement joins TRBV6-6 to TRBJ2-1; D uncertain. V dropped 7 bases and J dropped 1 base, with 14 bases sitting between them. The V gene's germline CDR1 is MNHNY and CDR2 SVGAGI (reference sequence). The length of the CDR3 is 15 residues. CDR3 DNA sequence: TGTGCCAGCACTCCAATCGGGCCATCCTACAATGAGCAGTTCTTC. This codes for CASTPIGPSYNEQFF.

The chain recombines TRBV9 with TRBJ2-3, with D perhaps assigned TRBD1 or TRBD2 (6 bases each). V dropped 0 bases and J dropped 5 bases, with 7 bases sitting between them. The germline V gene has CDR1 SGDLS and CDR2 YYNGEE. The CDR3 spans 13 residues. Here the CDR3 DNA reads TGTGCCAGCAGCGTAGAGGGGGGAGATACGCAGTATTTT. Translation gives CASSVEGGDTQYF.

This clone was observed a single time. The V call is TRBV25-1, the J call TRBJ2-4; 7 bases are shared with TRBD2. Germline CDR1 is MGHDK and CDR2 is SYGVNS. J was trimmed by 1 base and V by 0 bases; bases with no gene match: 9. The CDR3 totals 18 residues. The CDR3 nucleotides are TGTGCCAGCAGTGAATATGGCTGGCGGGAGCTTGCCAAAAACATTCAGTACTTC. Protein product: CASSEYGWRELAKNIQYF.

The chain is built from TRBV29-1 and TRBJ1-1; 11 bases are shared with TRBD1. The CDR3 contains 15 residues. Looked up from germline, CDR1 is SQVTM and CDR2 is ANQGSEA. The V and J ends lost 4 bases and 0 bases, in that order; junction bases with no gene match: 4. Here the CDR3 DNA reads TGCAGCGTTGCAGGGACAGGGGGACTGAACACTGAAGCTTTCTTT. It specifies CSVAGTGGLNTEAFF.

In this sample, this clone turned up a few times. The J gene is TRBJ1-3, the V gene TRBV6-6; TRBD1 matches 9 bases. Trimming took 6 bases from V and 2 from J; bases not matched to a gene: 5. CDR1 MNHNY and CDR2 SVGAGI come from the germline V gene (reference sequence). The CDR3 contains 15 residues. The CDR3 DNA follows: TGTGCCAGCAGGGGCGGGACAGGGACTGGAAACACCATATATTTT. It is translated as CASRGGTGTGNTIYF.

This chain uses TRBV27 with TRBJ1-5; weak D call: TRBD1 (5 bases). Germline V gene lookup returns CDR1 MNHEY and CDR2 SMNVEV (reference sequence). CDR3 length: 12 amino acids. The CDR3 sequence: CAVGDSNQPQHF. CDR3 coding DNA: TGTGCGGTAGGGGATAGCAATCAGCCCCAGCATTTT.

The chain links TRBV6-5 to TRBJ1-5, with D unclear. CDR3 size: 13 residues. V was pared by 0 bases and J by 8 bases, with 8 bases between. CDR1 is MNHEY, CDR2 SVGAGI, per germline. The CDR3 region is CASSYSIMEPQHF. CDR3 in DNA: TGTGCCAGCAGTTACTCCATTATGGAGCCCCAGCATTTT.